These 18 T cell receptor beta chains share one sample of origin, sequenced in a study of blood T cell dynamics during melanoma immunotherapy. The time point was: pre-treatment baseline. Repertoires were generated with immunoSEQ multiplex PCR, while TCRdb's copy carries only in-frame clones and drops some. Here the sample spans approximately 6,000 clones, 70% to 90% being singletons. The sequencing here drew on blood, taken from a patient treated with checkpoint blockade. Receptors were obtained from a human donor with melanoma.

The chain employs TRBV11-1 and TRBJ1-4; 9 bases agree with TRBD1. The V gene's germline CDR1 is SGHAT and CDR2 FQDESV (reference sequence). This CDR3 has 16 amino acids. The V gene end was trimmed by 5 bases and the J gene end by 8 bases; junction bases not matched to a gene: 12. The DNA for the CDR3 is TGTGCCAGCAGCCACACAACAGGGGGCTCCGGGGAAAAACTGTTTTTT. The encoded protein is CASSHTTGGSGEKLFF.

The chain uses TRBV6-1 and TRBJ2-7; TRBD1 aligns across 8 bases. The CDR3 is 13 amino acids. Losses at the gene ends were 5 bases for V and 4 bases for J; bases not matched to a gene: 4. Germline V gives CDR1 MNHNS, CDR2 SASEGT. CDR3: CASSYTGGYEQYF. The CDR3 DNA reads as TGTGCCAGCAGTTATACAGGGGGGTACGAGCAGTACTTC.

V gene TRBV7-9 combines with J gene TRBJ1-1; D is perhaps TRBD1 (5 bases). CDR1 SEHNR and CDR2 FQNEAQ come from the germline V gene (reference sequence). CDR3 length: 14 residues. V lost 3 bases and J lost 6, with 14 bases in between. CDR3 DNA: TGTGCCAGCAGCTTCCAGGGCCCGGGAGCTGAAGCTTTCTTT. It specifies CASSFQGPGAEAFF.

V usage is TRBV28 and J usage is TRBJ1-5; D unresolved. The V and J ends lost 2 bases and 5 bases respectively, with 7 bases between them. This CDR3 is 13 amino acids long. Germline V lookup: CDR1 MDHEN, CDR2 SYDVKM. CDR3 DNA sequence: TGTGCCAGCAGTTTAATGGGAGATCAGCCCCAGCATTTT. The encoded protein is CASSLMGDQPQHF.

This clone was found a few times. This chain connects TRBV9 to TRBJ1-1; D not resolved. Looked up from germline, CDR1 is SGDLS and CDR2 is YYNGEE. The V and J ends lost 3 bases and 1 base respectively, with 7 bases between them. This CDR3 has 13 amino acids. CDR3 sequence reads: CASSATPNTEAFF. The CDR3 DNA reads as TGTGCCAGCAGCGCAACACCGAACACTGAAGCTTTCTTT. The full variable domain, rest sourced from reference TRBV9 and TRBJ1-1, is DSGVTQTPKHLITATGQRVTLRCSPRSGDLSVYWYQQSLDQGLQFLIQYYNGEERAKGNILERFSAQQFPDLHSELNLSSLELGDSALYFCASSATPNTEAFFGQGTRLTVV.

Only a few counts were recorded for this clone. The rearrangement links TRBV7-9 to TRBJ2-7; possible D gene TRBD1, 5 bases. The CDR3 sequence is 12 residues long. The V end lost 8 bases, the J end lost 5 bases, and 13 bases lay between the germline ends. The germline V gene encodes CDR1 SEHNR and CDR2 FQNEAQ (reference sequence). This CDR3 is CASGASNHEQYF. In DNA form, the CDR3 reads TGTGCCAGCGGGGCCTCAAATCACGAGCAGTACTTC.

The gene calls are TRBV7-2 and TRBJ2-3; 10 nucleotides line up with TRBD2. With 2 bases clipped from V and 1 base from J, the junction kept 9 bases outside the gene matches. The CDR3 has 18 residues. CDR1 is SGHTA, CDR2 FQGNSA, per germline. CDR3 DNA: TGTGCCAGCAGCTTACCCTTTGCTAGCGGGAGACGCACAGATACGCAGTATTTT. This sequence encodes CASSLPFASGRRTDTQYF.

This chain links TRBV29-1 with TRBJ2-1; 14 positions match TRBD2. J was trimmed by 5 bases and V by 7 bases; bases with no gene match: 10. Germline V CDR1 and CDR2: SQVTM, ANQGSEA. There are 16 residues in the CDR3. CDR3 amino acids: CSERRLAGGQDNEQFF. The CDR3 coding sequence is TGCAGCGAAAGAAGACTAGCGGGGGGGCAGGACAATGAGCAGTTCTTC.

The chain carries TRBV5-4 and TRBJ1-4; 9 nucleotides align to TRBD1. The V and J ends lost 4 bases and 7 bases, in that order; junction bases with no gene match: 8. CDR1 SGHNT and CDR2 YYREEE come from the germline V gene (reference sequence). This CDR3 has 15 amino acids. The CDR3 is CASSAFKTGGEKLFF. The CDR3 coding sequence is TGTGCCAGCAGCGCCTTCAAGACAGGGGGTGAAAAACTGTTTTTT. The complete variable domain, with remaining parts taken from reference TRBV5-4 and TRBJ1-4, reads ETGVTQSPTHLIKTRGQQVTLRCSSQSGHNTVSWYQQALGQGPQFIFQYYREEENGRGNFPPRFSGLQFPNYSSELNVNALELDDSALYLCASSAFKTGGEKLFFGSGTQLSVL.

The chain combines TRBV5-4 with TRBJ2-5; no firm D call. CDR3 length: 13 residues. The V gene lost 2 bases and the J gene lost 2 bases, with 7 bases spanning the gap. Germline CDR1 and CDR2: SGHNT and YYREEE (reference sequence). The CDR3 sequence: CASSLVGQETQYF. CDR3 DNA: TGTGCCAGCAGCTTAGTGGGACAAGAGACCCAGTACTTC.

V gene TRBV7-2 combines with J gene TRBJ2-3; no definite D call. Germline V lookup: CDR1 SGHTA, CDR2 FQGNSA. V lost 5 bases and J 6 bases, leaving 18 bases between the germline ends. The CDR3 length is 15 residues. For the CDR3, the DNA is TGTGCCAGCAGCCCCCGCAGCTTAGGATGGGATACGCAGTATTTT. Encoded protein: CASSPRSLGWDTQYF.

The gene calls are TRBV28 and TRBJ1-1; D gene uncertain. The CDR3 consists of 13 residues. V lost 7 bases and J lost 1, with 10 bases in between. CDR1 is MDHEN, CDR2 SYDVKM, per germline. The CDR3 spells CASITTSNTEAFF. CDR3 nucleotide sequence: TGTGCCAGCATTACTACATCGAACACTGAAGCTTTCTTT.

V is TRBV5-6 and J is TRBJ2-1, with TRBD1 matching 7 bases. Germline V gene data show CDR1 as SGHDT and CDR2 as YYEEEE. Trimming at V came to 5 bases and at J to 3 bases, leaving 11 bases not matched to a gene. The length of the CDR3 is 16 residues. The CDR3 loop is CASSSSRGPIYNEQFF. In DNA form, the CDR3 reads TGTGCCAGCAGTTCATCAAGGGGGCCCATCTACAATGAGCAGTTCTTC.

The chain uses TRBV5-6 and TRBJ2-5; TRBD2 matches 8 bases. Near its end, the DNA agrees better with TRBJ2-7, so the J call may be wrong. The CDR3 extends over 15 amino acids. In germline, CDR1 is SGHDT, CDR2 YYEEEE. The CDR3 region is CASSHLAGGLYEQYF. CDR3 coding DNA: TGTGCCAGCAGCCATCTAGCGGGCGGCCTATACGAGCAGTACTTC.

This rearrangement joins TRBV19 to TRBJ2-7, with 10 bases identical to TRBD2. In germline, CDR1 is LNHDA, CDR2 SQIVND (reference sequence). Unmatched junction bases numbered 5, after V lost 4 bases and J lost 2 bases. This CDR3 contains 15 residues. The CDR3: CASSTGLAVTYEQYF. Here the CDR3 DNA reads TGTGCCAGTAGTACCGGACTAGCGGTAACCTACGAGCAGTACTTC.

CDR3 coding DNA: TGTGCCAGCAGCTTAGTTCGACTAGCGGGAACCTACGAGCAGTACTTC. Protein: CASSLVRLAGTYEQYF. The chain combines TRBV11-2 with TRBJ2-7, with 11 bases identical to TRBD2. CDR1 and CDR2 (germline): SGHAT, FQNNGV. V dropped 1 base and J dropped 2; count of bases not matched to a gene: 4. The length of the CDR3 is 16 residues.

This chain links TRBV5-4 with TRBJ2-5; TRBD2 matches at 9 bases. J lost 3 bases, V lost 4 bases, and 10 bases had no gene match. CDR1 and CDR2 from the germline V gene are SGHNT and YYREEE (reference sequence). CDR3 length equals 16 residues. The CDR3 is CASSVGLARGEETQYF. The DNA of the CDR3 is TGTGCCAGCAGCGTCGGACTAGCGCGAGGGGAAGAGACCCAGTACTTC.

This clone was recorded only once. V gene TRBV20-1 combines with J gene TRBJ2-7, with 7 bases matching TRBD1. Germline-derived CDR1 and CDR2 are DFQATT and SNEGSKA (reference sequence). This CDR3 region has 11 residues. V gave up 6 bases and J gave up 4 bases; unmatched junction bases: 3. For the CDR3, the DNA is TGCAGTGCACCGGACAGGTACGAGCAGTACTTC. Encoded protein: CSAPDRYEQYF.